This is a list of T cell receptor beta chains from one sample in a study of cytomegalovirus exposure and HLA in healthy donors. The data were produced by immunoSEQ multiplex PCR, yet TCRdb's version contains in-frame clones alone and is incomplete. This sample has roughly 150,000 clones; 73% occur once, and the top ten carry about 5%. Sequencing was done on a sample of PBMCs. The receptor set was obtained from a woman aged 18-29 years in good health and CMV-seropositive. Each CDR3 is given with its conserved first and last residue. The order of the fields is CDR3 protein, CDR3 DNA, clone size, V gene, J gene, CDR3 length, D gene. A D gene is named only where the DNA matches it firmly. Clone size is stated in some rows and not others, as once, few, many or a class when expanded.

cdr3_aa: CASSPSNMNTEAFF
cdr3_nt: TGCGCCAGCAGCCCCTCGAACATGAACACTGAAGCTTTCTTT
clone_size: -
v_call: TRBV7-2
j_call: TRBJ1-1
cdr3_length: 14
d_call: -

cdr3_aa: CASTGVSSYNEQFF
cdr3_nt: TGTGCCAGCACCGGGGTTAGCTCCTACAATGAGCAGTTCTTC
clone_size: once
v_call: TRBV5-6
j_call: TRBJ2-1
cdr3_length: 14
d_call: -

cdr3_aa: CASRWDSISNQPQHF
cdr3_nt: TGCGCCAGCAGGTGGGACAGCATAAGCAATCAGCCCCAGCATTTT
clone_size: -
v_call: TRBV5-1
j_call: TRBJ1-5
cdr3_length: 15
d_call: TRBD1

cdr3_aa: CASGDRGPTQYF
cdr3_nt: TGTGCCAGCGGGGACAGGGGCCCGACCCAGTACTTC
clone_size: -
v_call: TRBV28
j_call: TRBJ2-5
cdr3_length: 12
d_call: TRBD1

cdr3_aa: CAWIGQTSTDTQYF
cdr3_nt: TGTGCCTGGATTGGGCAAACTAGCACAGATACGCAGTATTTT
clone_size: -
v_call: TRBV30
j_call: TRBJ2-3
cdr3_length: 14
d_call: -

cdr3_aa: CASSGQGDTGELFF
cdr3_nt: TGTGCCAGCAGTGGACAGGGGGACACCGGGGAGCTGTTTTTT
clone_size: -
v_call: TRBV6-4
j_call: TRBJ2-2
cdr3_length: 14
d_call: TRBD1

cdr3_aa: CASSTRQGGQPQHF
cdr3_nt: TGTGCCAGCAGCACCCGACAGGGCGGGCAGCCCCAGCATTTT
clone_size: -
v_call: TRBV5-8
j_call: TRBJ1-5
cdr3_length: 14
d_call: TRBD1

cdr3_aa: CAISESRLKTGDSPLHF
cdr3_nt: TGTGCCATCAGTGAGTCGCGATTAAAAACCGGGGATTCACCCCTCCACTTT
clone_size: -
v_call: TRBV10-3
j_call: TRBJ1-6
cdr3_length: 17
d_call: -

cdr3_aa: CASSETDMNTEAFF
cdr3_nt: TGTGCCAGCAGTGAGACGGACATGAACACTGAAGCTTTCTTT
clone_size: -
v_call: TRBV2
j_call: TRBJ1-1
cdr3_length: 14
d_call: -

cdr3_aa: CASSDQGARSEKLFF
cdr3_nt: TGTGCCAGCAGCGATCAGGGGGCGAGGAGTGAAAAACTGTTTTTT
clone_size: -
v_call: TRBV7-2
j_call: TRBJ1-4
cdr3_length: 15
d_call: TRBD1

cdr3_aa: CASSVEVGTGGEQFF
cdr3_nt: TGTGCCAGCAGCGTAGAGGTTGGGACAGGGGGCGAGCAGTTCTTC
clone_size: few
v_call: TRBV9
j_call: TRBJ2-1
cdr3_length: 15
d_call: TRBD1

cdr3_aa: CASSLAGSDTQYF
cdr3_nt: TGTGCCAGCAGCTTAGCGGGGTCAGATACGCAGTATTTT
clone_size: -
v_call: TRBV5-4
j_call: TRBJ2-3
cdr3_length: 13
d_call: TRBD2